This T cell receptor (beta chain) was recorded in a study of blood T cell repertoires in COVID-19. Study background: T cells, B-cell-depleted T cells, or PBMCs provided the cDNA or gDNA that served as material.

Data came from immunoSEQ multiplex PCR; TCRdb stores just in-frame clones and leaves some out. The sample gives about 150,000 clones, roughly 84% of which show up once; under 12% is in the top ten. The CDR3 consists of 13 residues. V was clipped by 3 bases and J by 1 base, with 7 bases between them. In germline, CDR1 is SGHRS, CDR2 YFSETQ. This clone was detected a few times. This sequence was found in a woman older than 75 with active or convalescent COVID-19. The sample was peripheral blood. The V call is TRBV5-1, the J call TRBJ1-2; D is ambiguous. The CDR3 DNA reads TGCGCCAGCAGCTACGACATTAACTATGGCTACACCTTC. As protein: CASSYDINYGYTF.